These T cell receptor beta chains were read from a single sample in a study of cytomegalovirus exposure and HLA in healthy donors. Assay: immunoSEQ multiplex PCR; the TCRdb copy retains only in-frame clones and omits some. The data show about 160,000 clones, around 79% seen once. Material for sequencing was PBMCs. The receptors were gathered from a human donor in good health. Both conserved end residues are part of each CDR3. The D gene is left open where the match is weak. Only some rows state a clone size, as once, few, many or a class for expanded clones.

clone_size,j_call,d_call,v_call,cdr3_nt,cdr3_aa
-,TRBJ1-3,-,TRBV5-4,TGTGCCAGCAGCTTCTCAGGGCCTCGCAACACCATATATTTT,CASSFSGPRNTIYF
-,TRBJ1-2,-,TRBV30,TGTGCCTGGACGGGGAGGGGAGGCGGCTACACCTTC,CAWTGRGGGYTF
-,TRBJ1-1,-,TRBV19,TGTGCCACCAGGGAGGGGAACACTGAAGCTTTCTTT,CATREGNTEAFF
-,TRBJ2-7,-,TRBV27,TGTGCCAGCAGTTTTGGGGCCGGACCCTACGAGCAGTACTTC,CASSFGAGPYEQYF
-,TRBJ2-7,TRBD1,TRBV5-5,TGTGCCAGCAGCCCATCGACAGGGACCTACGAGCAGTACTTC,CASSPSTGTYEQYF
-,TRBJ1-2,TRBD1,TRBV14,TGTGCCAGCAGCAGTCTGGGGACAGGGGTTTCTGGCTACACCTTC,CASSSLGTGVSGYTF
few,TRBJ2-7,-,TRBV6-5,TGTGCCAGCAGTTACTCGGTGGCGGCTCGGAACGAGCAGTACTTC,CASSYSVAARNEQYF
-,TRBJ2-7,TRBD2,TRBV28,TGTGCCAGCAGCCTAGCCGGGACTAGCGGCTACGAGCAGTACTTC,CASSLAGTSGYEQYF
-,TRBJ2-7,-,TRBV6-5,TGTGCCGGACACAGGGTCCCCTACGAGCAGTACTTC,CAGHRVPYEQYF
-,TRBJ2-7,TRBD2,TRBV6-1,TGTGCCAGCATAAGGCGGGAGGGCAACGAGCAGTACTTC,CASIRREGNEQYF
few,TRBJ2-7,TRBD1,TRBV6-1,TGTGCCAGCAGTGGGTATCAGGGGGCCTACGAGCAGTACTTC,CASSGYQGAYEQYF
-,TRBJ2-7,-,TRBV5-6,TGTGCCAGCAGCTTCAATCTAGAGAATCAGTACTTC,CASSFNLENQYF
-,TRBJ2-7,TRBD2,TRBV4-3,TGCGCCAGCAGCCAGGACCAGACTAGCGCCTACGAGCAGTACTTC,CASSQDQTSAYEQYF
-,TRBJ2-7,-,TRBV28,TGTGCCAGCAGTTTTATGCGCGAGCAGTACTTC,CASSFMREQYF
-,TRBJ2-3,TRBD2,TRBV5-1,TGCGCCAGCAGCTCCTTAGCGGGAGGAAAAGATACGCAGTATTTT,CASSSLAGGKDTQYF
-,TRBJ1-1,TRBD1,TRBV18,TGTGCCAGCTCACGACAGGGGGCTGACACTGAAGCTTTCTTT,CASSRQGADTEAFF
-,TRBJ2-2,-,TRBV5-4,TGTGCCAGCAGCTTGGGTCCGGGAATCACCGGGGAGCTGTTTTTT,CASSLGPGITGELFF
once,TRBJ2-7,TRBD1,TRBV4-2,TGTGCCAGCAGCCAAGACAGAGAAAAGGGACAGGCCTATGAGCAGTACTTC,CASSQDREKGQAYEQYF
-,TRBJ1-1,-,TRBV6-6,TGTGCCAGCAGTTACAATCCGGCAGGGAAAAAATACGAAGCTTTCTTT,CASSYNPAGKKYEAFF
once,TRBJ2-1,-,TRBV5-1,TGCGCCAGCAGCGGAGGGGGCTCTGTTTTTGAGCAGTTCTTC,CASSGGGSVFEQFF
-,TRBJ2-7,-,TRBV30,TGTGCCTGGAGTGAGATAGGTCAACTCCCGGGGGTCTACGAGCAGTACTTC,CAWSEIGQLPGVYEQYF
-,TRBJ2-7,-,TRBV11-2,TGTGCCAGCAGCTTAGGCAGGGACGAGCAGTACTTC,CASSLGRDEQYF
-,TRBJ2-3,-,TRBV27,TGTGCCAGCAGCTCCATGAGTCTTCACACAGATACGCAGTATTTT,CASSSMSLHTDTQYF
-,TRBJ2-6,-,TRBV29-1,TGCAGCGTTGTGGGGGCCAACTCTGGGGCCAACGTCCTGACTTTC,CSVVGANSGANVLTF
-,TRBJ1-4,-,TRBV28,TGTGCCAGCAGTCTACCAAATGAAAAACTGTTTTTT,CASSLPNEKLFF
-,TRBJ2-2,TRBD2,TRBV7-8,TGTGCCAGCAGCTCCGAAGCGGGGGGGCTCACCGGGGAGCTGTTTTTT,CASSSEAGGLTGELFF
few,TRBJ2-7,TRBD1,TRBV4-1,TGCGCCAGCAGCCACCACCGGGGACAGGGCCCCTACGAGCAGTACTTC,CASSHHRGQGPYEQYF
-,TRBJ2-1,TRBD2,TRBV29-1,TGCAGCGTACAAAGGGGACTAGCTGGCAATGAGCAGTTCTTC,CSVQRGLAGNEQFF
-,TRBJ2-1,TRBD1,TRBV19,TGTGCCAGTAGTCGGGACAGGGTTCTCTACAATGAGCAGTTCTTC,CASSRDRVLYNEQFF
once,TRBJ1-1,TRBD1,TRBV6-1,TGTGCCAGCAGTGTCAGGGACAGGGGAGTCACTGAAGCTTTCTTT,CASSVRDRGVTEAFF
-,TRBJ1-1,-,TRBV6-5,TGTGCCAGCAGTTCCCCACCGGGACATCCCAAGTTTTTAGCTTTCTTT,CASSSPPGHPKFLAFF
-,TRBJ1-2,-,TRBV19,TGTGCCAGTAGTATTGGGCCTCAACGAGGGTATGGCTACACCTTC,CASSIGPQRGYGYTF
-,TRBJ2-2,TRBD2,TRBV10-1,TGCGCCAGCAGTCCCTCCAAAGCGGGGCTTACGAACACCGGGGAGCTGTTTTTT,CASSPSKAGLTNTGELFF
-,TRBJ1-1,-,TRBV30,TGTGCCTGGAGTTTTTCCGGGTTGAGTATCTTT,CAWSFSGLSIF
-,TRBJ1-4,-,TRBV28,TGTGCCAGCAGCCGAACAGGTGCAACTAATGAAAAACTGTTTTTT,CASSRTGATNEKLFF
few,TRBJ2-7,-,TRBV7-6,TGTGCCAGCAGCTTATTGAGGGGGGAGGGCCACGAGCAGTACTTC,CASSLLRGEGHEQYF
once,TRBJ2-7,TRBD2,TRBV29-1,TGCAGCGTTGAAGATGGGGCTAGCGGACCGAGCTCCTACGAGCAGTACTTC,CSVEDGASGPSSYEQYF
-,TRBJ2-3,TRBD2,TRBV9,TGTGCCAGCAGCGTAGACGGAGGTGGACTAGCGAACGCGCAGTATTTT,CASSVDGGGLANAQYF
-,TRBJ2-1,TRBD1,TRBV9,TGTGCCAGCAGCGCTACCGGGACAGGATCCTACAATGAGCAGTTCTTC,CASSATGTGSYNEQFF
-,TRBJ2-5,-,TRBV5-1,TGCGCCAGCAGCTTGGGTCTTCTAGGTTTGCGGGAGACCCAGTACTTC,CASSLGLLGLRETQYF
-,TRBJ1-2,TRBD1,TRBV27,TGTGCCAGCAGTGTCGGACAGGGCGCCTATGGCTACACCTTC,CASSVGQGAYGYTF
-,TRBJ2-7,TRBD2,TRBV15,TGTGCCACCAGGGCGGGCGGGAGTAACTACGAGCAGTACTTC,CATRAGGSNYEQYF
-,TRBJ2-5,-,TRBV21-1,TGTGCCAGCAGCAAAGATAGGGGACTAGTCCAAGAGACCCAGTACTTC,CASSKDRGLVQETQYF
-,TRBJ2-1,-,TRBV21-1,TGTGCCAGCAGCGGCCGGACTAGCGAAGACAATGAGCAGTTCTTC,CASSGRTSEDNEQFF
-,TRBJ1-1,-,TRBV5-8,TGTGCCAGCAGCTTCAGGGGAGCCCTGAGCGCTTTCTTT,CASSFRGALSAFF
-,TRBJ2-7,TRBD1,TRBV7-9,TGTTCCAGCAGCTTTGACAGGGACCAGCAGTACTTC,CSSSFDRDQQYF